This TCR beta chain emerged from a study of graft-versus-host responses after intestinal transplantation. Turning to the study itself: Once they had received anti-thymocyte globulin induction, all recipients took tacrolimus and steroids for about 3 years.

Only in-frame clones appear in the TCRdb table, and some are missing; sequencing was by immunoSEQ multiplex PCR. The sample yields tens of thousands of clones, 84% seen once. General study points: High graft-versus-host to host-versus-graft clonal ratios were seen in allografts of patients with graft-donor T cell macrochimerism. GvH clones were found in recipient marrow; some appeared first in ileum or blood.

CDR1 is MNHNY, CDR2 SVGAGI, per germline (reference sequence). The CDR3 spans 14 residues. This clone was recorded only once. Its target is unknown. At one boundary the junction diverges from the germline segment, which might be a read error. This TCR came from a human donor who was the organ donor for an intestinal transplant. The chain joins TRBV6-6 to TRBJ2-1; TRBD2 might be the D (5 bases). The sample in question was unstimulated CD4+ T cells sorted from spleen or lymph node cells, obtained before transplant. The CDR3 here is CASRPQLERNEQLF. The CDR3 nucleotides read TGTGCCAGCAGGCCTCAACTAGAGCGCAATGAGCAGCTCTTC.